A single sample gave rise to the 11 T cell receptor beta chains below, sequenced in a study of blood T cell repertoires in COVID-19. This table comes from immunoSEQ multiplex PCR, and its TCRdb copy is limited to in-frame clones, with some not included. The data contain approximately 65,000 clones, roughly 88% of them singletons. Sequencing was done on a sample of peripheral blood. These receptors were collected from a human donor in a cohort sampled during active COVID-19.

The CDR3 sequence is CASIRASAGANVLTF. CDR3 coding DNA: TGTGCCAGCATTCGAGCGAGTGCAGGGGCCAACGTCCTGACTTTC. This chain uses TRBV28 with TRBJ2-6, with D hard to call. V was pared by 7 bases and J by 4 bases, with 14 bases between. CDR1 is MDHEN, CDR2 SYDVKM, per germline. The CDR3 is 15 residues long.

The chain uses TRBV24-1 and TRBJ2-1; possible D gene TRBD1, 7 bases. Trimming pared 5 bases from V and 1 base from J, leaving 14 bases between. The CDR3 is made up of 16 amino acids. The germline V gene has CDR1 KGHDR and CDR2 SFDVKD. DNA of the CDR3: TGTGCCACCAGTGCCCTTGCAGGGGGGTCCTACAATGAGCAGTTCTTC. Translation gives CATSALAGGSYNEQFF.

The chain uses TRBV6-2 or TRBV6-3 and TRBJ2-3; D gene uncertain. Germline V gene sequence: CDR1 MNHEY, CDR2 SVGEGT. The CDR3 totals 14 residues. The V gene lost 2 bases and the J gene lost 2 bases, with 8 bases spanning the gap. The CDR3 DNA follows: TGTGCCAGCAGTTACGGGCCCCCCACAGATACGCAGTATTTT. It yields the protein CASSYGPPTDTQYF.

V gene TRBV6-5 combines with J gene TRBJ2-2; D may be TRBD1 (5 bases). CDR1 is MNHEY, CDR2 SVGAGI, per germline. The CDR3 loop spans 14 amino acids. The V gene lost 4 bases and the J gene lost 6 bases, with 12 bases spanning the gap. The CDR3 DNA reads as TGTGCCAGCAGTTTGGGGCGTCGTGCCGGGGAGCTGTTTTTT. Protein: CASSLGRRAGELFF.

This clone was seen only once. The rearrangement joins TRBV28 to TRBJ1-2, with unresolved D. The CDR3 has 15 amino acids. V was clipped by 5 bases and J by 4 bases, with 17 bases between them. CDR1 and CDR2 from the germline V gene are MDHEN and SYDVKM. The CDR3 here is CASSPTLHYGYGYTF. CDR3 sequence (DNA): TGTGCCAGCAGTCCAACCCTCCATTACGGCTATGGCTACACCTTC.

The chain carries TRBV9 and TRBJ1-3; D unclear. Germline V gene data show CDR1 as SGDLS and CDR2 as YYNGEE. CDR3 size: 15 residues. Trimming cost V 0 bases and J 4 bases, with 11 bases left between them. The CDR3 sequence: CASSVGAQLGNTIYF. Written as DNA, the CDR3 is TGTGCCAGCAGCGTAGGGGCCCAATTGGGAAACACCATATATTTT.

This clone was seen once. The chain carries TRBV5-4 and TRBJ2-7; the D gene is possibly TRBD1 (6 bases). Trimming removed 3 bases from V and 2 bases from J, with 15 bases in between. Per the germline V gene, CDR1 is SGHNT and CDR2 is YYREEE (reference sequence). The CDR3 totals 15 residues. The CDR3 here is CASSSAGTPPYEQYF. The CDR3 DNA follows: TGTGCCAGCAGCTCAGCCGGGACACCACCCTACGAGCAGTACTTC.

The chain has TRBV27 and TRBJ1-6; possible D gene TRBD1, 5 bases. The CDR3 loop spans 17 amino acids. CDR1 and CDR2 from the germline V gene are MNHEY and SMNVEV (reference sequence). The V end was cut by 3 bases, the J end by 5 bases, with 17 bases between. The CDR3: CASSLRRQGNNNSPLHF. The CDR3 nucleotides read TGTGCCAGCAGTTTGAGGCGCCAGGGAAATAATAATTCACCCCTCCACTTT.

V is TRBV10-3 and J is TRBJ1-1; 7 nucleotides match TRBD1. Trimming removed 6 bases from V and 4 bases from J; junction bases left unmatched: 5. The V gene's germline CDR1 is ENHRY and CDR2 SYGVKD. The CDR3 totals 13 residues. The CDR3 region has the DNA TGTGCCATCAGAGACAGGGCGGGCACTGAAGCTTTCTTT. Residues: CAIRDRAGTEAFF.

The count of this clone is one. The genes are TRBV19 and TRBJ1-4; D remains ambiguous. The germline V gene has CDR1 LNHDA and CDR2 SQIVND (reference sequence). The CDR3 has 14 amino acids. The V end was cut by 2 bases, the J end by 0 bases, with 4 bases between. CDR3 region: CASSIQTTNEKLFF. In DNA form, the CDR3 reads TGTGCCAGTAGTATACAGACAACTAATGAAAAACTGTTTTTT. Looking up the rest from reference TRBV19 and TRBJ1-4 gives the full variable domain: DGGITQSPKYLFRKEGQNVTLSCEQNLNHDAMYWYRQDPGQGLRLIYYSQIVNDFQKGDIAEGYSVSREKKESFPLTVTSAQKNPTAFYLCASSIQTTNEKLFFGSGTQLSVL.

The gene calls are TRBV6-6 and TRBJ2-2, with 7 positions matching TRBD1. V dropped 2 bases and J dropped 5; count of bases not matched to a gene: 5. Germline V gives CDR1 MNHNY, CDR2 SVGAGI (reference sequence). CDR3 size: 15 residues. The CDR3 nucleotides read TGTGCCAGCAGTTACAGGGGGCGACGGACCGGGGAGCTGTTTTTT. This gives the protein CASSYRGRRTGELFF.